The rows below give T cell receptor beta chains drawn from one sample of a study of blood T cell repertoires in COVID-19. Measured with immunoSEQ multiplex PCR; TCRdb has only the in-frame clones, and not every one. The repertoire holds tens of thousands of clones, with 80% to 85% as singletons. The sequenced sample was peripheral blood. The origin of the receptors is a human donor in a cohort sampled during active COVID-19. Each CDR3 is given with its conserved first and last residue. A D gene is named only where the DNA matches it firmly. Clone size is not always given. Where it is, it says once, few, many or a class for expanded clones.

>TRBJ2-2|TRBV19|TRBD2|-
CASSTRSGGGTGELFF
TGTGCCAGTAGTACTCGTAGCGGGGGTGGAACCGGGGAGCTGTTTTTT
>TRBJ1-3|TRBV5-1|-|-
CASSLAGAGNTIYF
TGCGCCAGCAGCTTGGCCGGGGCTGGAAACACCATATATTTT
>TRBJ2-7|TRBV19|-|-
CASSSGLRVTHEQYF
TGTGCCAGTAGTAGTGGCCTGAGGGTAACGCACGAGCAGTACTTC
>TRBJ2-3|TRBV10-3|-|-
CAISESGAATTDTQYF
TGTGCCATCAGTGAGTCGGGGGCCGCTACCACAGATACGCAGTATTTT
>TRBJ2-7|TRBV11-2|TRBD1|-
CASSSTTGVSYEQYF
TGTGCCAGCAGCTCTACGACAGGGGTCTCCTACGAGCAGTACTTC
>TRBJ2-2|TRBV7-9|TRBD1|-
CASSSQDRVTGELFF
TGTGCCAGCAGCTCGCAGGACAGGGTCACCGGGGAGCTGTTTTTT
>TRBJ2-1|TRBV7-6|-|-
CASSHRADRMINNEQFF
TGTGCCAGCAGCCATAGGGCGGACAGAATGATAAACAATGAGCAGTTCTTC
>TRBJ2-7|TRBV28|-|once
CASSSSHYEQYF
TGTGCCAGCAGCTCGAGTCATTACGAGCAGTACTTC
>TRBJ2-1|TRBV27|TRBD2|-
CASSFVVLGGSGEQFF
TGTGCCAGCAGTTTTGTTGTTCTGGGAGGGAGTGGTGAGCAGTTCTTC
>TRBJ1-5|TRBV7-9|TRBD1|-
CASSLAFSGTGDNQPQHF
TGTGCCAGCAGCTTAGCGTTCTCCGGGACAGGGGATAATCAGCCCCAGCATTTT
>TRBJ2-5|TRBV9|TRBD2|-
CASSAGARAGGKQETQYF
TGTGCCAGCAGCGCCGGGGCCCGAGCGGGGGGTAAACAAGAGACCCAGTACTTC
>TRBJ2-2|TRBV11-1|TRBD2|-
CASSLRGWEGSGELFF
TGTGCCAGCAGCTTGCGAGGGTGGGAGGGATCCGGGGAGCTGTTTTTT
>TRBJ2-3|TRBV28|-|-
CASSFPGDPSTDTQYF
TGTGCCAGCAGTTTTCCAGGGGACCCCAGCACAGATACGCAGTATTTT
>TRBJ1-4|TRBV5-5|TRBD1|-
CASSFRGQWEKLFF
TGTGCCAGCAGCTTCAGGGGGCAATGGGAAAAACTGTTTTTT
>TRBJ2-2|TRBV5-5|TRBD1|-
CASSWRQGANTGELFF
TGTGCCAGCAGCTGGCGTCAGGGGGCGAACACCGGGGAGCTGTTTTTT
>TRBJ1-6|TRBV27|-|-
CASSTPRTLAGGVSPLHF
TGTGCCAGCAGTACCCCGAGAACCCTAGCCGGCGGAGTTTCACCCCTCCACTTT
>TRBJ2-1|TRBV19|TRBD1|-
CASSINRGIYNEQFF
TGTGCCAGTAGTATTAACAGGGGGATCTACAATGAGCAGTTCTTC
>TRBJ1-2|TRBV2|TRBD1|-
CASSQGESYGYTF
TGTGCCAGCAGCCAGGGGGAAAGCTATGGCTACACCTTC
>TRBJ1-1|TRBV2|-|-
CASSEALRDTEAFF
TGTGCCAGCAGTGAAGCGCTTCGGGACACTGAAGCTTTCTTT
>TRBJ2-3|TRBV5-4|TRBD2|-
CASSPGLAGGPSDTQYF
TGTGCCAGCAGCCCAGGACTAGCGGGGGGGCCGTCAGATACGCAGTATTTT
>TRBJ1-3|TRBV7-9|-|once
CASSHNSGNTIYF
TGTGCCAGCAGCCACAACTCTGGAAACACCATATATTTT
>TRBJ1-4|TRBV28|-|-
CASSLRGGGSFREKLFF
TGTGCCAGCAGTTTACGGGGGGGAGGCAGCTTTCGGGAAAAACTGTTTTTT
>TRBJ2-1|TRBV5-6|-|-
CASSLGGRNNEQFF
TGTGCCAGCAGCTTGGGAGGGCGGAACAATGAGCAGTTCTTC
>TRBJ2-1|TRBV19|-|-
CASSITGFSYNEQFF
TGTGCCAGTAGTATTACAGGGTTCTCCTACAATGAGCAGTTCTTC
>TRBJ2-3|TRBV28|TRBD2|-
CASSLYGGGNPDTQYF
TGTGCCAGCAGTTTATACGGCGGGGGGAACCCAGATACGCAGTATTTT
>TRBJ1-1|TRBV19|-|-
CASHGAGAFF
TGTGCCAGCCATGGGGCGGGGGCTTTCTTT
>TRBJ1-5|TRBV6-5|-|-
CASSRGAWQPQHF
TGTGCCAGCAGCCGGGGGGCATGGCAGCCCCAGCATTTT
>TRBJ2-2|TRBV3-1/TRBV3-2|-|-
CASSPLGLYPNTGELFF
TGTGCCAGCAGCCCCCTGGGGCTTTACCCGAACACCGGGGAGCTGTTTTTT